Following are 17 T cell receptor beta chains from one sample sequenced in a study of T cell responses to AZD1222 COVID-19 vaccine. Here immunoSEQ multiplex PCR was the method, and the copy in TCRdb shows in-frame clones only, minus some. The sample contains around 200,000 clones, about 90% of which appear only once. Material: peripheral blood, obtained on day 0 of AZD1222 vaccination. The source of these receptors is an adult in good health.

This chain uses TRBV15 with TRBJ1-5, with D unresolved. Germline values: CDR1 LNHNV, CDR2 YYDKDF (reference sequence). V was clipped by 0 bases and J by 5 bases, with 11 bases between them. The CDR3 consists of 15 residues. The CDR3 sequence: CATSRDRGEHQPQHF. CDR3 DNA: TGTGCCACCAGCAGAGATCGAGGAGAACATCAGCCCCAGCATTTT.

This chain's CDR3 is CASSVEPSNYGYTF. The CDR3 nucleotides read TGTGCCAGCAGCGTAGAACCCAGTAACTATGGCTACACCTTC. The chain combines TRBV9 with TRBJ1-2; D gene uncertain. Germline loops: CDR1 SGDLS, CDR2 YYNGEE. Between the trimmed V and J ends, which lost 0 bases and 1 base, there was a span of 7 bases. The CDR3 has 14 amino acids.

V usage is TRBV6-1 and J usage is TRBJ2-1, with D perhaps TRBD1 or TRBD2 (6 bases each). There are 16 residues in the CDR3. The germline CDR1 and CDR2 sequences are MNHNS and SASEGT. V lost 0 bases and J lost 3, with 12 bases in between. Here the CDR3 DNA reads TGTGCCAGCAGTGAAGCGCTCAGGGGAGGCTACAATGAGCAGTTCTTC. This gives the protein CASSEALRGGYNEQFF.

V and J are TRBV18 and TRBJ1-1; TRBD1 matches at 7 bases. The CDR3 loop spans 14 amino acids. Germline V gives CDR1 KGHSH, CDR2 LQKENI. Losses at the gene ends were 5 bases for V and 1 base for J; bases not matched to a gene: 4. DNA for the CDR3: TGTGCCAGCTCAAGAGACAGGGCGAACACTGAAGCTTTCTTT. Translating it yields CASSRDRANTEAFF.

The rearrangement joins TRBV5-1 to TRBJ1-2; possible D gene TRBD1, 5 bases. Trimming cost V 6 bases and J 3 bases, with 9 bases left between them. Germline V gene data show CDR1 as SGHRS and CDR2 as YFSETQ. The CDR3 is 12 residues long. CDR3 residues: CASTGADYGYTF. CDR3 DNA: TGCGCCAGCACCGGGGCCGACTATGGCTACACCTTC.

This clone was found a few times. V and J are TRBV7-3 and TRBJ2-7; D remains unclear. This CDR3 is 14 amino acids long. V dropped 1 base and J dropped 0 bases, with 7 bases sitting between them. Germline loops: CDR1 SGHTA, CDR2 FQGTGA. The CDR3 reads CASSLSLNSYEQYF. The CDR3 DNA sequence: TGTGCCAGCAGCTTAAGTCTCAACTCCTACGAGCAGTACTTC. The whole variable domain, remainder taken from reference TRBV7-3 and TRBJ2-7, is GAGVSQTPSNKVTEKGKYVELRCDPISGHTALYWYRQSLGQGPEFLIYFQGTGAADDSGLPNDRFFAVRPEGSVSTLKIQRTERGDSAVYLCASSLSLNSYEQYFGPGTRLTVT.

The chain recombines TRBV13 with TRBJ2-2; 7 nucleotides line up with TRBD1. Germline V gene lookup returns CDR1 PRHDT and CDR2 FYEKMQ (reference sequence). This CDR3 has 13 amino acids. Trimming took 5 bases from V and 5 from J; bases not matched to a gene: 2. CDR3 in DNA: TGTGCCAGCAGCCCCAGGGGGACCGGGGAGCTGTTTTTT. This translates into CASSPRGTGELFF.

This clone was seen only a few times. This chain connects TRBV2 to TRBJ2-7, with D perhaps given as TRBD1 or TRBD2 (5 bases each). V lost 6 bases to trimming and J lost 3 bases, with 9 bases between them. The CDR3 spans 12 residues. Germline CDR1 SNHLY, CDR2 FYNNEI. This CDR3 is CASSPGLYEQYF. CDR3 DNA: TGTGCCAGCAGCCCGGGGCTCTACGAGCAGTACTTC. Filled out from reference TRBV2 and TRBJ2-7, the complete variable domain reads EPEVTQTPSHQVTQMGQEVILRCVPISNHLYFYWYRQILGQKVEFLVSFYNNEISEKSEIFDDQFSVERPDGSNFTLKIRSTKLEDSAMYFCASSPGLYEQYFGPGTRLTVT.

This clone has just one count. The CDR3 DNA reads TGTGCCAGCAGGGGAGGGGGGAGCTCTGGAAACACCATATATTTT. As protein: CASRGGGSSGNTIYF. The rearrangement uses TRBV7-2 and TRBJ1-3; a possible D gene is TRBD1 (6 bases). CDR1 SGHTA and CDR2 FQGNSA come from the germline V gene. The CDR3 has 15 amino acids. Trimming left V 6 bases short and J 0 bases short, with 12 bases between.

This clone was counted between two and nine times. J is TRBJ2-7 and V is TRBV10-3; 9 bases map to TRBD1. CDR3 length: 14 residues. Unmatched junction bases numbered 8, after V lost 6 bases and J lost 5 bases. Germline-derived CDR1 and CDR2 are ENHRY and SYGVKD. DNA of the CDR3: TGTGCCATCAGACCCGACAGGGGGTTGAACGAGCAGTACTTC. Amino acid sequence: CAIRPDRGLNEQYF.

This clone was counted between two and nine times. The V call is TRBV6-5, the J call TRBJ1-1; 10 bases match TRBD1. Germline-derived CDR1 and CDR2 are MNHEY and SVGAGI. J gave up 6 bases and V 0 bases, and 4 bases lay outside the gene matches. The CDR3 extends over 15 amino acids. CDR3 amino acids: CASSYSSGTGAEAFF. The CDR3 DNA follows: TGTGCCAGCAGTTACTCCTCCGGGACAGGGGCTGAAGCTTTCTTT.

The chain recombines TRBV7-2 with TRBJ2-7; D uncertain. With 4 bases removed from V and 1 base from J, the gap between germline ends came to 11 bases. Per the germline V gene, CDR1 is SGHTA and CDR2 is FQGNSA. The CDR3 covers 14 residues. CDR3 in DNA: TGTGCCAGCAGCTCCGACACACTATCCTACGAGCAGTACTTC. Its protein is CASSSDTLSYEQYF.

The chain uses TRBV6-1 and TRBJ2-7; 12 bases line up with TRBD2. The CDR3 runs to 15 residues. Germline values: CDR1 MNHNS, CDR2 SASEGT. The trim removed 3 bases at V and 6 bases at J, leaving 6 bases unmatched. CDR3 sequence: CASSDIWTSGAEQYF. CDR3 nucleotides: TGTGCCAGCAGTGATATTTGGACTAGCGGGGCCGAGCAGTACTTC.

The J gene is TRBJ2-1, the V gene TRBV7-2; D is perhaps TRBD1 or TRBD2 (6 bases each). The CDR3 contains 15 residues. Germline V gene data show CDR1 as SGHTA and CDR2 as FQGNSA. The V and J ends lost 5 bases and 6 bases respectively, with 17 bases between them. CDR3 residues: CASSPRGGQGNEQFF. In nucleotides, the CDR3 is TGTGCCAGCAGCCCAAGAGGGGGGCAGGGCAATGAGCAGTTCTTC.

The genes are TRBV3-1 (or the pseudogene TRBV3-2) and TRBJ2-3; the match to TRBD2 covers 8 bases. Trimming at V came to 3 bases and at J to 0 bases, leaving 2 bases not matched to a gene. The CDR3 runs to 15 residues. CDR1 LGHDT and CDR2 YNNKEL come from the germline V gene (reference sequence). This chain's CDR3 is CASSHSGGSTDTQYF. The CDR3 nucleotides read TGTGCCAGCAGCCACAGCGGGGGTAGCACAGATACGCAGTATTTT.

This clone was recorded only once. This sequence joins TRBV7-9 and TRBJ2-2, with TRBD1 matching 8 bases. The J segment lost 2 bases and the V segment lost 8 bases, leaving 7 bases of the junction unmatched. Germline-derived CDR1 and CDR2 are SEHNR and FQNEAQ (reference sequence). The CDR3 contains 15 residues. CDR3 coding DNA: TGTGCCAGCCCCTCAGGGGGCTACAACACCGGGGAGCTGTTTTTT. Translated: CASPSGGYNTGELFF.

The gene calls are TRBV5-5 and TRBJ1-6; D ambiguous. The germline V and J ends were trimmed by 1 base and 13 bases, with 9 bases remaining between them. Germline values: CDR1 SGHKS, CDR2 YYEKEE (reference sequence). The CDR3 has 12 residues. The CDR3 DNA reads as TGTGCCAGCAGCTTGCCGGGCCGCCCCCTCCACTTT. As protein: CASSLPGRPLHF.